These 5 T cell receptor beta chains share one sample of origin, sequenced in a study of radiation and T cells in renal cell carcinoma. Data came from immunoSEQ multiplex PCR; TCRdb stores just in-frame clones and leaves some out. The sample contains tens of thousands of clones, 65% to 85% of which appear only once. Time point noted: baseline pretreatment blood. The treatment: 15 Gy SBRT to primary tumor, nephrectomy 4 weeks later. The material was blood, obtained from a patient whose treatment included radiotherapy and nephrectomy. All receptors come from a man in his sixties with renal cell carcinoma.

The chain joins TRBV7-2 to TRBJ2-7; no firm D call. Trimming cost V 7 bases and J 7 bases, with 17 bases left between them. Germline loops: CDR1 SGHTA, CDR2 FQGNSA. There are 13 residues in the CDR3. The CDR3 loop is CASTSRHGGEQYF. Here the CDR3 DNA reads TGTGCCAGCACCTCCCGCCATGGTGGGGAGCAGTACTTC.

The rearrangement joins TRBV7-9 to TRBJ1-3, with D tentatively TRBD1 (5 bases). Deletions cut 4 bases from V and 4 bases from J, with 17 bases between. This CDR3 is built from 16 residues. Germline values: CDR1 SEHNR, CDR2 FQNEAQ (reference sequence). For the CDR3, the DNA is TGTGCCAGCAGCTACCGAGCAGGGCAATCGGGAAACACCATATATTTT. Translating gives CASSYRAGQSGNTIYF.

The V call is TRBV28, the J call TRBJ1-2, with TRBD1 matching 9 bases. Trimming cost V 8 bases and J 3 bases; bases outside gene matches: 7. CDR1 MDHEN and CDR2 SYDVKM come from the germline V gene. The length of the CDR3 is 14 residues. Here the CDR3 DNA reads TGTGCCAGCTTTTCACAGGGGGCCTACTATGGCTACACCTTC. Translating gives CASFSQGAYYGYTF.

This clone was picked up a small number of times. The CDR3 nucleotides are TGTGCCAGCAGCGTAGCTGGCCAGGGTGGCGGCTACACCTTC. It translates to CASSVAGQGGGYTF. The chain uses TRBV9 and TRBJ1-2, with D possibly matching TRBD1 (5 bases). The V gene lost 0 bases and the J gene lost 8 bases, with 14 bases spanning the gap. The CDR3 extends over 14 amino acids. Germline V CDR1 and CDR2: SGDLS, YYNGEE.

This rearrangement joins TRBV6-5 to TRBJ2-7, with D possibly being TRBD1 or TRBD2 (6 bases each). This CDR3 is 13 amino acids long. From germline, CDR1 is MNHEY and CDR2 SVGAGI. Trimming removed 2 bases from V and 6 bases from J, with 11 bases in between. CDR3 nucleotide sequence: TGTGCCAGCAGTTACGGGGGGCAGGCCGAGCAGTACTTC. Translated, it gives CASSYGGQAEQYF.